The clone carrying this TCR beta chain came up a few times. The antigen is unknown. Trimming took 4 bases from V and 6 from J, leaving 12 bases between them. The CDR3 sequence is 13 residues long. Germline V gene lookup returns CDR1 SGHRS and CDR2 YFSETQ. The source of the sample is a study of blood T cells in healthy people across ages. Study-level points and caveats: Donors of long life had a larger count of naive CD4+ cells and greater diversity than aged donors.

Using a J-beta primer mix together with a sample-barcoded 5' primer, a second PCR was run for about 6 to 12 cycles. A template-switch adaptor with 12 random nucleotides tagged each cDNA molecule. TCRdb passed the 5' RACE reads through MiXCR, listing each CDR3 protein once. Among roughly 1,700,000 distinct CDR3 sequences listed, 28% were seen once. The source is a woman in her twenties or thirties in good health. The gene calls are TRBV5-1 and TRBJ2-3; D possibly matches TRBD1 or TRBD2 (5 bases each). Sequencing used blood. CDR3 in amino acids: CASSGTWGDTQYF. DNA for the CDR3: TGCGCCAGCAGCGGGACGTGGGGGGATACGCAGTATTTT.